These 14 T cell receptor beta chains came from one sample sequenced in a study of diagnostic markers for celiac disease. TCRdb derives one entry per CDR3 protein from the reads, leaving out DNA. Listed are roughly 3,600 distinct CDR3 sequences; roughly 9.8% falls within the top ten. The source material was either unsorted cells or a sorted T cell fraction (not recorded which). These receptors were collected from a human donor. This table probably holds off-target reads from a library built for another chain.

CDR3 region: CASSYGQVYSGNTIYF. This sequence joins TRBV19 and TRBJ1-3; TCRdb gives TRBD1 as the D gene, but with no DNA this cannot be confirmed. CDR1 and CDR2 from the germline V gene are LNHDA and SQIVND (reference sequence). The CDR3 length is 16 residues.

The chain employs TRBV7-2 and TRBJ1-3. Germline V gives CDR1 SGHTA, CDR2 FQGNSA. CDR3 length: 14 amino acids. The CDR3 spells CASSRRTGGNTIYF.

This chain joins TRBV6-5 and TRBJ1-1; the D call from TCRdb, TRBD1, cannot be confirmed without DNA. The germline CDR1 and CDR2 sequences are MNHEY and SVGAGI. The CDR3 length is 16 residues. The chain's CDR3 is CASSYYPPPGQIEAFF.

This clonotype registers medium-sized by frequency. The chain's CDR3 is CASSFRRNNQPQHF. V and J are TRBV27 and TRBJ1-5. The CDR3 runs 14 residues. Looked up from germline, CDR1 is MNHEY and CDR2 is SMNVEV (reference sequence).

CDR3 in amino acids: CASSLPPLGSNQPQHF. The chain couples TRBV28 to TRBJ1-5; TCRdb selects TRBD1, and the lack of DNA leaves this call unchecked. Per germline, CDR1 MDHEN and CDR2 SYDVKM. There are 16 residues in the CDR3.

The chain uses TRBV12-3 or TRBV12-4 and TRBJ1-1; the TRBD1 assignment by TCRdb is unverifiable without DNA. The CDR3 extends over 13 amino acids. The CDR3 loop is CASKTDRGTEAFF.

This clonotype is called medium-sized based on its frequency. This rearrangement joins TRBV5-1 to TRBJ1-1; TCRdb lists TRBD1, though no DNA is available to test this call. Germline V CDR1 and CDR2: SGHRS, YFSETQ. This CDR3 is built from 14 residues. CDR3 in amino acids: CASSSGQPNTEAFF.

The genes are TRBV20-1 and TRBJ2-3; TCRdb returns TRBD2, unconfirmable since there is no DNA. The CDR3 has 14 residues. Germline V CDR1 and CDR2: DFQATT, SNEGSKA (reference sequence). The CDR3 is CSARGASGTDTQYF.

The rearrangement uses TRBV10-1 and TRBJ1-1; the TRBD1 assignment by TCRdb is unverifiable without DNA. CDR1 is WNHNN and CDR2 is SYGVQD in the germline V gene (reference sequence). The CDR3 totals 14 residues. CDR3 sequence: CASIKDTRNTEAFF.

V and J are TRBV4-3 and TRBJ1-2. This CDR3 region has 15 residues. CDR1 LGHNA and CDR2 YSLEER come from the germline V gene. The CDR3 loop reads CASSQERVIYYGYTF.

The genes are TRBV6-6 and TRBJ2-7; TCRdb designates TRBD1, a call that cannot be tested without DNA. The germline V gene encodes CDR1 MNHNY and CDR2 SVGAGI (reference sequence). The CDR3 contains 13 residues. The CDR3 sequence is CASSFKDRAEQYF.

The chain recombines TRBV6-6 with TRBJ2-7. Germline V lookup: CDR1 MNHNY, CDR2 SVGAGI (reference sequence). The CDR3 has 13 amino acids. CDR3 protein: CASSSVGSYEQYF.

Judged by frequency, this clonotype is medium-sized. V usage is TRBV28 and J usage is TRBJ2-2; checking the TCRdb D call of TRBD2 is not possible without DNA. The CDR3 totals 12 residues. CDR1 is MDHEN, CDR2 SYDVKM, per germline. The CDR3 region is CATEVNTGELFF.

The chain employs TRBV2 and TRBJ1-2. CDR3 length: 12 residues. Germline V gene data show CDR1 as SNHLY and CDR2 as FYNNEI. The chain's CDR3 is CAAEAANYGYTF.